This TCR beta chain is from a study of response to subunit inactivated influenza vaccine. Study findings and constraints: Authors suggested that a seasonal influenza vaccination recruits few new T cells each time.

About this clonotype: Its antigen is as yet unknown.

TCRdb used MiXCR to reprocess the RT-PCR reads, holding one entry per CDR3 protein. The profile shows hundreds of thousands of distinct CDR3 sequences, roughly 20% of them singletons. The CDR3 is made up of 15 amino acids. Trimming stripped 2 bases from V and 3 bases from J, with 14 bases between. The V gene's germline CDR1 is SGHKS and CDR2 YYEKEE (reference sequence). The clonotype comes from a man aged 45-65 years who received an inactivated influenza vaccine. The material was PBMCs from blood, obtained 5 days after vaccination. The chain carries TRBV5-5 and TRBJ1-1; maybe TRBD1 (6 bases). The CDR3 loop is CASSFRGPVHTEAFF. CDR3 bases: TGTGCCAGCAGCTTCCGGGGGCCTGTCCACACTGAAGCTTTCTTT.